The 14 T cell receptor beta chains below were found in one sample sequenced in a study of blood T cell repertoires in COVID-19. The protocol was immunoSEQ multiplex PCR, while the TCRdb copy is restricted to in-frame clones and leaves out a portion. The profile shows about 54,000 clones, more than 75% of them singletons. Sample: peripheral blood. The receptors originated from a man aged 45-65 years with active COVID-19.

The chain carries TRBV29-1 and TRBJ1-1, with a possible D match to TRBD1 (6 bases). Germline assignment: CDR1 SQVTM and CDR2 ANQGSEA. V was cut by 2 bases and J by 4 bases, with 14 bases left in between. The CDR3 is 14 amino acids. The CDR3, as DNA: TGCAGCGTTGAAACTGTCGAGGGGGTCACTGAAGCTTTCTTT. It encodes CSVETVEGVTEAFF.

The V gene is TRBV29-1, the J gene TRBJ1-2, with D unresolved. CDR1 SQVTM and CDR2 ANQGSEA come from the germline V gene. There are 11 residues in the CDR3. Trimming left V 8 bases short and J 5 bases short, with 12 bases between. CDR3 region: CSIQQEYGYTF. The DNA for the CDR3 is TGCAGCATTCAGCAGGAATATGGCTACACCTTC. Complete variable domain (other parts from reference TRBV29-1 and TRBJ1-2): SAVISQKPSRDICQRGTSLTIQCQVDSQVTMMFWYRQQPGQSLTLIATANQGSEATYESGFVIDKFPISRPNLTFSTLTVSNMSPEDSSIYLCSIQQEYGYTFGSGTRLTVV.

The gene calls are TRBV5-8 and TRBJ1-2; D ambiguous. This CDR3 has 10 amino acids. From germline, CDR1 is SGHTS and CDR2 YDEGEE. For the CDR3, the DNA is TGTGTCGGAGCCAACTATGGCTACACCTTC. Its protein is CVGANYGYTF.

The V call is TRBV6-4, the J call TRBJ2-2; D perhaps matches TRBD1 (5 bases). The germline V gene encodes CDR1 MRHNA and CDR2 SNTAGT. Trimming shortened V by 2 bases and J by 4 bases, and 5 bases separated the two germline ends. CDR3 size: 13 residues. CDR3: CASSDRGTGELFF. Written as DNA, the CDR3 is TGTGCCAGCAGTGACAGGGGCACCGGGGAGCTGTTTTTT.

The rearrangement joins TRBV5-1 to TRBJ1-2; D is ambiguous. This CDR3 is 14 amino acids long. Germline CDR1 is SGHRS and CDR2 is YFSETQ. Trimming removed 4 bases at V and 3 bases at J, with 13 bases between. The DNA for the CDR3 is TGCGCCAGCAGCCCTGGGAGGTTAGACTATGGCTACACCTTC. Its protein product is CASSPGRLDYGYTF.

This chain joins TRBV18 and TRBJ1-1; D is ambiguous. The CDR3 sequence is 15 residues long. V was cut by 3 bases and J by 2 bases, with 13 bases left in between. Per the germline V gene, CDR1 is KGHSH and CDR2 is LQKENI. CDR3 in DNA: TGTGCCAGCTCACCGCTGGGAGGCAGCAACACTGAAGCTTTCTTT. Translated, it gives CASSPLGGSNTEAFF.

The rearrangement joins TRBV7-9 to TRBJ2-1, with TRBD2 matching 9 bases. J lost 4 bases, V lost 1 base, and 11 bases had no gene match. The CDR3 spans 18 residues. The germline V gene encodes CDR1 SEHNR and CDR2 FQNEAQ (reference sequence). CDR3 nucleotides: TGTGCCAGCAGCTTAGAAGGGCTAGCGGCGGGAGGGTACAATGAGCAGTTCTTC. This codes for CASSLEGLAAGGYNEQFF.

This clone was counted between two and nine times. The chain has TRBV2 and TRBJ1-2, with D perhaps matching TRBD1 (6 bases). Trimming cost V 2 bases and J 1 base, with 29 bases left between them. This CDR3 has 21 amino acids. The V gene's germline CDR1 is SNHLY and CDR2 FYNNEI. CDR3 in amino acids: CASSETQGGRSGTSFNYGYTF. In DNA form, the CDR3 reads TGTGCCAGCAGTGAAACACAAGGTGGTCGAAGTGGGACATCATTTAACTATGGCTACACCTTC.

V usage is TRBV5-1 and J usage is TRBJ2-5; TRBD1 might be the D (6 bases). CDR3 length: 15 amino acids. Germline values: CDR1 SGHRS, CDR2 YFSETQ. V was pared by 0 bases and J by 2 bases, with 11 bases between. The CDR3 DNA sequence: TGCGCCAGCAGCTTGGCTGGGACATCTCAAGAGACCCAGTACTTC. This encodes CASSLAGTSQETQYF.

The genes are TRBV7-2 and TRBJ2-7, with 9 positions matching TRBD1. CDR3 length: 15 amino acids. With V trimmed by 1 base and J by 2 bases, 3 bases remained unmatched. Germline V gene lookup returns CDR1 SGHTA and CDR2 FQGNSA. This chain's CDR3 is CASSLVGQGTYEQYF. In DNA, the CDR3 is TGTGCCAGCAGCTTAGTAGGACAGGGGACCTACGAGCAGTACTTC.

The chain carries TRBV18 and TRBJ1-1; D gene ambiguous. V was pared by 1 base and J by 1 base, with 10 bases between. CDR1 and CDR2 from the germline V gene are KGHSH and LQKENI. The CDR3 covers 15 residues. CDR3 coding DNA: TGTGCCAGCTCACCACGACTCGAGGGGAACACTGAAGCTTTCTTT. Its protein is CASSPRLEGNTEAFF.

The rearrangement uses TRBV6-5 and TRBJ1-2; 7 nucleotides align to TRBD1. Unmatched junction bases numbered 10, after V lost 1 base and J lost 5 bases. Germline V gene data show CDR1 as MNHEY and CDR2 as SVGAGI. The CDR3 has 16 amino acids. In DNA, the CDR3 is TGTGCCAGCAGTTACTATGGAGCGACAGGGTCGTATGGCTACACCTTC. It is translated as CASSYYGATGSYGYTF.

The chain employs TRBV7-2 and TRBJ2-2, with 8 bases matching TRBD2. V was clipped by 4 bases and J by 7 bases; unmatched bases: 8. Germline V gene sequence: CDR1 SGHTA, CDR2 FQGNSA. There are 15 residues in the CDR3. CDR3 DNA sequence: TGTGCCAGCAGCTCGGGGGGGCTAGGGGGCGGGGAGCTGTTTTTT. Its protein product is CASSSGGLGGGELFF.

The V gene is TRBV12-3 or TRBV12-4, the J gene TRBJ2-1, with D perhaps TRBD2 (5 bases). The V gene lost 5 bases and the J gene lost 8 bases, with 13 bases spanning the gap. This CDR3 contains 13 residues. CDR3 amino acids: CASSPGERDEQFF. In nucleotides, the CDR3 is TGTGCCAGCAGTCCCGGGGAGCGCGATGAGCAGTTCTTC.